Described below is a single TCR beta chain sequence and its context. Its antigen remains unidentified. One base away there is no much larger clone; base qualities are not given. The immunoSEQ Assay, a bias-controlled multiplex PCR, was used to amplify TCRbeta CDR3 regions from genomic DNA. The paper's data handling went like this. Within the assay, amplification of reference gene primers was used to estimate how many nucleated cells each sample contained. Sequence reads were collapsed and filtered to measure the absolute abundance of every unique TCRbeta CDR3 rearrangement. For each sample, productive Simpson clonality was calculated as the square root of Simpson's diversity index over productive rearrangements. Entries here come from immuneACCESS through TCRdb and include only in-frame sequences with V and J called. Some clones fail to appear in such tables; in the studies checked, an unresolved V gene covers under half of the shortfall, and the cause of the remainder is unknown. Clonal size and the V and J genes are those of that table, whereas D and trimming came from the DNA. The sample data list more than 200,000 clones, and around four fifths of these were observed just once. 8% to 10% of the sample rests with the top ten.

The sample comes from a study of blood T cell repertoires in COVID-19 (dated by TCRdb to 2020 to 2022). Regarding the research as a whole: Collaborator samples came from the United States, Italy and Spain and covered acute and convalescent phases of COVID-19. Nearly every sample came with metadata listing a de-identified subject ID, COVID-19 status, age in years and sex. Where available, HLA class I and class II types were taken from metadata supplied by the sample provider and were not determined by assay-based typing. The samples were drawn from two sources: the first 160 participants of the ongoing ImmuneRACE study, and fewer than 1,500 subjects contributed by 6 global collaborators. Subjects who had been exposed to COVID-19, were actively infected with it, or had recovered from it provided the deeply sampled blood TCRbeta repertoires that made up the dataset. The repertoires were released in a freely available public database meant as a resource for research on the immune response to SARS-CoV-2. The material from the prospective study consisted of cDNA or gDNA derived from T cells, B-cell-depleted T cells, or PBMCs. Points the paper makes about the study in general: How much clinical and demographic metadata was included differed by source and by participant, and the metadata was provided uncurated.

At the junction V is shortened by 4 bases and J by 8 bases; bases outside the gene matches: 12. Its CDR3 holds 15 amino acids, cysteine through phenylalanine. Only the CDR3 portion is preserved as DNA: 45 bases, with reading frame beginning at the first base. CDR1 and CDR2 were assigned from the germline V gene as SGHRS and YFSETQ. In Seattle, one collaborating source enrolled patients while the infection was active and tracked those patients longitudinally over the course of disease. Whole blood was collected in K2EDTA tubes by collaborating institutions according to the institutions' own protocols. For TCRbeta analysis, collaborators shipped samples as frozen whole blood, isolated PBMCs, or DNA extracted from either of those sample types.

Material for sequencing was peripheral blood. The source of this sequence is a woman of 80 years or more with COVID-19, enrolled during active disease. This receptor chain uses TRBV5-1 and TRBJ1-2; a stretch of 9 junction bases matches TRBD1. CDR3 protein: CASSILGQGLGGYTF. The DNA reads TGCGCCAGCAGCATCCTAGGACAGGGGCTCGGCGGCTACACCTTC.